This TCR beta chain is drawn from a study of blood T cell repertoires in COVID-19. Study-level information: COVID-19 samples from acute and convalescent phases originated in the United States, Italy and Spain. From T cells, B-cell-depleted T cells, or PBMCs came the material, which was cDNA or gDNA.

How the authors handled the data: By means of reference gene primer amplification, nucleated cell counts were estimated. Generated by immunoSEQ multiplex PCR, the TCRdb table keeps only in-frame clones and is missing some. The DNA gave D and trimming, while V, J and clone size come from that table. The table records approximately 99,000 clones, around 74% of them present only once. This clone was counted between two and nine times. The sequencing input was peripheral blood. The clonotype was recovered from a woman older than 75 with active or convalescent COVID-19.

Written as DNA, the CDR3 is TGCAGCGTCAAGGGACAGGGCAAAGGAGAGACCCAGTACTTC. Amino acid sequence: CSVKGQGKGETQYF. This chain uses TRBV29-1 with TRBJ2-5; 9 nucleotides line up with TRBD1. J lost 4 bases, V lost 6 bases, and 9 bases had no gene match. This CDR3 contains 14 residues. CDR1 SQVTM and CDR2 ANQGSEA come from the germline V gene.